Following are 15 T cell receptor beta chains from one sample sequenced in a study of vaccination and CD4 T cells after COVID-19. The treatment denotes: roughly ten-day PBMC culture with coronavirus spike peptide pools or control peptides (ViraFEST assay). For these TCRs, the target antigens are not known. Sequenced with the Oncomine TCR Beta short-read assay was DNA taken from cultured CD4+ T cells. One entry per CDR3 protein results from TCRdb running MiXCR on the PCR reads. The sample lists over 13,000 distinct CDR3 sequences; 51% were seen once. The sequenced sample was CD4+ T cells from blood, cultured in vitro. The receptors were gathered from a human donor who had recovered from COVID-19.

V gene TRBV20-1 combines with J gene TRBJ2-1; 10 nucleotides align to TRBD2. The CDR3 is 14 residues long. Trimming removed 7 bases from V and 4 bases from J; junction bases left unmatched: 7. In germline, CDR1 is DFQATT, CDR2 SNEGSKA (reference sequence). Here the CDR3 DNA reads TGCAGTGGGGCGGCTAGCGGGAGATACAATGAGCAGTTCTTC. Its protein product is CSGAASGRYNEQFF.

The gene calls are TRBV20-1 and TRBJ1-3; tentative D call: TRBD1 (6 bases). Germline V gene lookup returns CDR1 DFQATT and CDR2 SNEGSKA (reference sequence). The V and J ends lost 0 bases and 8 bases respectively, with 11 bases between them. The CDR3 runs 13 residues. The DNA for the CDR3 is TGCAGTGCTAGAGACTCGGGGGGCCACACCATATATTTT. Encoded protein: CSARDSGGHTIYF.

This clonotype was seen a few times. The chain has TRBV20-1 and TRBJ2-1; TRBD2 is a possible D gene (6 bases). V lost 4 bases and J 0 bases, leaving 16 bases between the germline ends. The germline V gene has CDR1 DFQATT and CDR2 SNEGSKA (reference sequence). The CDR3 sequence is 16 residues long. Here the CDR3 reads CSATDSGRDSYNEQFF. CDR3 nucleotide sequence: TGCAGTGCTACTGATAGCGGAAGGGACTCCTACAATGAGCAGTTCTTC.

This clonotype was counted a few times. The chain is built from TRBV19 and TRBJ1-2, with TRBD1 as a possible D gene (6 bases). Trimming pared 7 bases from V and 10 bases from J, leaving 16 bases between. The V gene's germline CDR1 is LNHDA and CDR2 SQIVND (reference sequence). The CDR3 is 12 residues long. The CDR3 coding sequence is TGTGCCAGTAATGGGGGGCTGGGTTTCTACACCTTC. This translates into CASNGGLGFYTF. The full variable domain, in which reference TRBV19 and TRBJ1-2 provide the parts outside the CDR3, is DGGITQSPKYLFRKEGQNVTLSCEQNLNHDAMYWYRQDPGQGLRLIYYSQIVNDFQKGDIAEGYSVSREKKESFPLTVTSAQKNPTAFYLCASNGGLGFYTFGSGTRLTVV.

This sequence joins TRBV20-1 and TRBJ2-7; D possibly uses TRBD1 or TRBD2 (5 bases each). V was trimmed by 6 bases and J by 3 bases, leaving 12 bases between them. Germline-derived CDR1 and CDR2 are DFQATT and SNEGSKA (reference sequence). CDR3 length: 12 residues. Here the CDR3 reads CSAGPSFYEQYF. CDR3 DNA sequence: TGCAGTGCGGGACCTTCTTTCTACGAGCAGTACTTC.

This clonotype appeared a few times. J is TRBJ1-1 and V is TRBV2; D remains ambiguous. Germline V lookup: CDR1 SNHLY, CDR2 FYNNEI. This CDR3 spans 14 amino acids. The germline V and J ends were trimmed by 5 bases and 0 bases, with 10 bases remaining between them. CDR3 loop: CASSQLLMNTEAFF. DNA of the CDR3: TGTGCCAGCAGTCAGCTACTTATGAACACTGAAGCTTTCTTT.

This clonotype was counted a few times. The gene calls are TRBV5-1 and TRBJ2-3, with no clear D. The CDR3 sequence is 12 residues long. CDR1 SGHRS and CDR2 YFSETQ come from the germline V gene. V lost 0 bases, J lost 6 bases, and 5 bases lay in between. The DNA of the CDR3 is TGCGCCAGCAGCTTGGAATTGGATACGCAGTATTTT. Its protein is CASSLELDTQYF.

There are a few counts of this clonotype. V and J are TRBV7-6 and TRBJ2-1, with 9 nucleotides matching TRBD1. CDR3 length equals 15 residues. With 3 bases clipped from V and 7 bases from J, the junction kept 7 bases outside the gene matches. The germline V gene has CDR1 SGHVS and CDR2 FNYEAQ. The CDR3 is CASSLWGQGSNEQFF. The CDR3 region has the DNA TGTGCCAGCAGCTTGTGGGGACAGGGTTCAAATGAGCAGTTCTTC.

The CDR3 region is CSATHNSEDTQYF. The CDR3 DNA reads as TGCAGTGCTACGCATAATTCGGAAGATACGCAGTATTTT. The chain uses TRBV20-1 and TRBJ2-3; no reliable D call. The V end was cut by 4 bases, the J end by 5 bases, with 13 bases between. Germline CDR1 and CDR2: DFQATT and SNEGSKA (reference sequence). CDR3 length: 13 residues.

This chain connects TRBV30 to TRBJ1-2; D is ambiguous. Between the trimmed V and J ends, which lost 0 bases and 0 bases, there was a span of 5 bases. Germline V gene sequence: CDR1 GTSNPN, CDR2 SVGIG (reference sequence). CDR3 size: 13 residues. The CDR3 reads CAWSVQANYGYTF. The CDR3 DNA sequence: TGTGCCTGGAGTGTACAAGCTAACTATGGCTACACCTTC.

The chain carries TRBV30 and TRBJ1-1; D might be TRBD1 (6 bases). CDR3 length: 13 residues. The germline V gene has CDR1 GTSNPN and CDR2 SVGIG (reference sequence). V was trimmed by 3 bases and J by 3 bases, leaving 11 bases between them. Here the CDR3 reads CAWRPHRDTEAFF. For the CDR3, the DNA is TGTGCCTGGAGACCTCACAGGGACACTGAAGCTTTCTTT.

The chain employs TRBV4-1 and TRBJ1-4; unclear D gene. Germline V CDR1 and CDR2: MGHRA, YSYEKL. The CDR3 runs to 16 residues. V was pared by 3 bases and J by 0 bases, with 11 bases between. The CDR3 DNA follows: TGCGCCAGCAGCCAGGACTCAGGTGCAACTAATGAAAAACTGTTTTTT. Amino acids: CASSQDSGATNEKLFF.

This clonotype was found once. The chain joins TRBV24-1 to TRBJ1-5; the D gene is possibly TRBD1 (6 bases). The CDR3 extends over 11 amino acids. CDR1 is KGHDR and CDR2 is SFDVKD in the germline V gene. Deletions cut 10 bases from V and 6 bases from J, with 9 bases between. The CDR3 loop is CATGGSQPQHF. The CDR3 bases are TGTGCCACAGGGGGAAGTCAGCCCCAGCATTTT.

Here the CDR3 reads CSAEGAGNQETQYF. For the CDR3, the DNA is TGCAGTGCTGAAGGGGCGGGCAACCAAGAGACCCAGTACTTC. The rearrangement uses TRBV20-1 and TRBJ2-5, with D perhaps given as TRBD1 or TRBD2 (5 bases each). The V gene's germline CDR1 is DFQATT and CDR2 SNEGSKA (reference sequence). The CDR3 runs 14 residues. V dropped 5 bases and J dropped 0 bases, with 13 bases sitting between them.

This clonotype was recorded once. The chain employs TRBV24-1 and TRBJ2-3; D uncertain. Germline loops: CDR1 KGHDR, CDR2 SFDVKD. Trimming cost V 4 bases and J 7 bases, with 14 bases left between them. The CDR3 consists of 14 residues. In DNA, the CDR3 is TGTGCCACCAGTGAACCGCGGCTAGATAATACGCAGTATTTT. It encodes CATSEPRLDNTQYF.